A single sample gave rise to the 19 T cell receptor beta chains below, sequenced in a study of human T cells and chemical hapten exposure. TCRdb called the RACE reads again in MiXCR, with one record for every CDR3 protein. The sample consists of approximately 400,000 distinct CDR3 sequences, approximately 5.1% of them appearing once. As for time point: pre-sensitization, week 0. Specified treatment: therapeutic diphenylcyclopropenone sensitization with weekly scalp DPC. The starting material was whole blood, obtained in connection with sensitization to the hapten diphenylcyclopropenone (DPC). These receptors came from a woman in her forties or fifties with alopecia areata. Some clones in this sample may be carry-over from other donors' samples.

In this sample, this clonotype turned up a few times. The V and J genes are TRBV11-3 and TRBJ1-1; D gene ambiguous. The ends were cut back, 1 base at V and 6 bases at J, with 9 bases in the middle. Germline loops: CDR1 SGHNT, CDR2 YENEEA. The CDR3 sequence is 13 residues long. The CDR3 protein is CASSLGESAEAFF. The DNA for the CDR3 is TGTGCCAGCAGCTTAGGAGAGAGCGCTGAAGCTTTCTTT.

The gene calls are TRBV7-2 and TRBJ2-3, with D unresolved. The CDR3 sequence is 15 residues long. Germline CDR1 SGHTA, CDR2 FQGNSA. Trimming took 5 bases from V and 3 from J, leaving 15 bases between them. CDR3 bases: TGTGCCAGCAGCCAAAGACATGCTGGGACAGATACGCAGTATTTT. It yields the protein CASSQRHAGTDTQYF.

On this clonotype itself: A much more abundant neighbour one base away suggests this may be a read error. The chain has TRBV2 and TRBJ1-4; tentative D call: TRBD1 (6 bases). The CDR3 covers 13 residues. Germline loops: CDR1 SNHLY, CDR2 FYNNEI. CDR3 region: CTSSAGAVEKLFF. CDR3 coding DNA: TGTACCAGCAGTGCGGGGGCTGTTGAAAAACTGTTTTTT.

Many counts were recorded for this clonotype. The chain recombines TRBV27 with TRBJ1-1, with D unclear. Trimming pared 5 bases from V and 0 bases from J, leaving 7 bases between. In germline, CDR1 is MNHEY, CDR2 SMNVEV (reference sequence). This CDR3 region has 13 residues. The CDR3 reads CASSRGLNTEAFF. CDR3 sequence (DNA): TGTGCCAGCAGTCGTGGACTGAACACTGAAGCTTTCTTT.

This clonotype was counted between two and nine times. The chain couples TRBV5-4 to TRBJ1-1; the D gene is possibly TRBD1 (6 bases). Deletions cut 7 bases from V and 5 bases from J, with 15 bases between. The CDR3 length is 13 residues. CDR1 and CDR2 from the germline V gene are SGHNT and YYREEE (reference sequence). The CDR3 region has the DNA TGTGCCAGCTTTCTGGGGGGGGCGACTGAAGCTTTCTTT. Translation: CASFLGGATEAFF. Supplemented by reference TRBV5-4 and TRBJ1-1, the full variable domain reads ETGVTQSPTHLIKTRGQQVTLRCSSQSGHNTVSWYQQALGQGPQFIFQYYREEENGRGNFPPRFSGLQFPNYSSELNVNALELDDSALYLCASFLGGATEAFFGQGTRLTVV.

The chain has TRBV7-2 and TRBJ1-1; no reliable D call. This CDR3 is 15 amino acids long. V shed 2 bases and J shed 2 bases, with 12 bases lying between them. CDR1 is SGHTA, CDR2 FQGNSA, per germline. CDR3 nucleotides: TGTGCCAGCAGCTTACGTTACGGCAGCAACACTGAAGCTTTCTTT. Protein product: CASSLRYGSNTEAFF.

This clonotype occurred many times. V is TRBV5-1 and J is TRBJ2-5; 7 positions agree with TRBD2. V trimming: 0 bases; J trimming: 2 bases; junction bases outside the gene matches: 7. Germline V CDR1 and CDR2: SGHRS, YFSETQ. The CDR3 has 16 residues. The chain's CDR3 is CASSLGPSGVQETQYF. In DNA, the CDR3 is TGCGCCAGCAGCTTGGGGCCGAGCGGGGTTCAAGAGACCCAGTACTTC.

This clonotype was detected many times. CDR3 amino acids: CASWRGQGSTDTQYF. The CDR3, as DNA: TGTGCCAGCTGGCGGGGACAGGGAAGCACAGATACGCAGTATTTT. The chain joins TRBV9 to TRBJ2-3; 9 nucleotides line up with TRBD1. The J segment lost 0 bases and the V segment lost 7 bases, leaving 6 bases of the junction unmatched. The germline CDR1 and CDR2 sequences are SGDLS and YYNGEE. CDR3 length equals 15 residues.

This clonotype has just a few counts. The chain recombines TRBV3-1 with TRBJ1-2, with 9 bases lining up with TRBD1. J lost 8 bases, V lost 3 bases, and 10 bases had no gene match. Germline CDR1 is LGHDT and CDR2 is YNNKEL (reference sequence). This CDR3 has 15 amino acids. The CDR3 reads CASSQSAATGGGYTF. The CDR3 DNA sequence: TGTGCCAGCAGCCAGTCCGCCGCGACAGGGGGAGGCTACACCTTC.

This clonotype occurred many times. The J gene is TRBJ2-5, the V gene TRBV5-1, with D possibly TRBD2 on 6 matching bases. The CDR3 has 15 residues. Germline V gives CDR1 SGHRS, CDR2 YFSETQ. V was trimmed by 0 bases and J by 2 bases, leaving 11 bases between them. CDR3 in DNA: TGCGCCAGCAGCTTGGCTAGCGCTTTACAAGAGACCCAGTACTTC. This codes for CASSLASALQETQYF.

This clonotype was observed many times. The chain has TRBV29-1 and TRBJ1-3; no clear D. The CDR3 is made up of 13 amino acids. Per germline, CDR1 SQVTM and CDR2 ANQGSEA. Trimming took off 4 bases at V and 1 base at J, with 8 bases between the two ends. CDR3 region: CSVVRVSGNTIYF. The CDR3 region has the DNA TGCAGCGTTGTCCGGGTATCTGGAAACACCATATATTTT.

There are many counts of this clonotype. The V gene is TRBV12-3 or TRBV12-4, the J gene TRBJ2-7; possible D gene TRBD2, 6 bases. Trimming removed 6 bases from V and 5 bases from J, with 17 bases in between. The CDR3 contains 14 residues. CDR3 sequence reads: CASRSGLPWDEQYF. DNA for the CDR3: TGTGCCAGCAGGTCGGGACTCCCGTGGGACGAGCAGTACTTC.

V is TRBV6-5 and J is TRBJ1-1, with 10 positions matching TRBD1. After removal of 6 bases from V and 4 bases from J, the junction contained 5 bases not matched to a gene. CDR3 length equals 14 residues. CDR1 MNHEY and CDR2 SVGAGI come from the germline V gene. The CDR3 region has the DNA TGTGCCAGCAGCTGGACAGGGGGTCCCACTGAAGCTTTCTTT. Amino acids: CASSWTGGPTEAFF.

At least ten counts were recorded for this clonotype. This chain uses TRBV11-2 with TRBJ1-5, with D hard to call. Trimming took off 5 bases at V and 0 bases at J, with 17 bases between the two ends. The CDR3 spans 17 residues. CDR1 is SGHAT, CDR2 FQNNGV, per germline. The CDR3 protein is CASSRMGSGVSNQPQHF. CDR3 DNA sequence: TGTGCCAGCAGCCGTATGGGGAGCGGAGTTAGCAATCAGCCCCAGCATTTT.

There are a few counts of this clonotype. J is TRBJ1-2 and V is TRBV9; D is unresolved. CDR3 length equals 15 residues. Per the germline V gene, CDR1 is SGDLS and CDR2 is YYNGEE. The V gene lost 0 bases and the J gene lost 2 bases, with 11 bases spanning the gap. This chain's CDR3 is CASSVDRTPNYGYTF. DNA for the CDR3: TGTGCCAGCAGCGTAGATAGGACTCCAAACTATGGCTACACCTTC.

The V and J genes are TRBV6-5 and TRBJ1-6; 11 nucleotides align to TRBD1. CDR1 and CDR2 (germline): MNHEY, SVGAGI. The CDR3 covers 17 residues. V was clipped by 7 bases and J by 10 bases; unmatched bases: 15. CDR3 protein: CASTRVTGTGGGSPLHF. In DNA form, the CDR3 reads TGTGCCAGCACTCGAGTAACGGGGACAGGGGGAGGATCACCCCTCCACTTT.

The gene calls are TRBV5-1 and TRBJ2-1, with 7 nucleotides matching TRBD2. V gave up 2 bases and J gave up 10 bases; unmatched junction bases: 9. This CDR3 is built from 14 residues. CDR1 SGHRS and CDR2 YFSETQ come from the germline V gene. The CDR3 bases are TGCGCCAGCAGCTTTACTTCTTCCGGGGGGGAGCAGTTCTTC. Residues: CASSFTSSGGEQFF.

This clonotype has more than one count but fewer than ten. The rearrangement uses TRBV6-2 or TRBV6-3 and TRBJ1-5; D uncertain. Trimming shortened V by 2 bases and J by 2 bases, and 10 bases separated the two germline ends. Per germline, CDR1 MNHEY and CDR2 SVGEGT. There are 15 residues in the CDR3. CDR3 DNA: TGTGCCAGCAGTTACGGGCTCTCGGGCAATCAGCCCCAGCATTTT. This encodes CASSYGLSGNQPQHF.

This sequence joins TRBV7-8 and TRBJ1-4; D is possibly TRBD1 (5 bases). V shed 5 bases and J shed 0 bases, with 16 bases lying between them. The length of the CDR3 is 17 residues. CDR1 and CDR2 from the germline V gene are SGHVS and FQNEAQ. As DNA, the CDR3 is TGTGCCAGCAGCCAACCCGGGGACGACCCAACTAATGAAAAACTGTTTTTT. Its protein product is CASSQPGDDPTNEKLFF.